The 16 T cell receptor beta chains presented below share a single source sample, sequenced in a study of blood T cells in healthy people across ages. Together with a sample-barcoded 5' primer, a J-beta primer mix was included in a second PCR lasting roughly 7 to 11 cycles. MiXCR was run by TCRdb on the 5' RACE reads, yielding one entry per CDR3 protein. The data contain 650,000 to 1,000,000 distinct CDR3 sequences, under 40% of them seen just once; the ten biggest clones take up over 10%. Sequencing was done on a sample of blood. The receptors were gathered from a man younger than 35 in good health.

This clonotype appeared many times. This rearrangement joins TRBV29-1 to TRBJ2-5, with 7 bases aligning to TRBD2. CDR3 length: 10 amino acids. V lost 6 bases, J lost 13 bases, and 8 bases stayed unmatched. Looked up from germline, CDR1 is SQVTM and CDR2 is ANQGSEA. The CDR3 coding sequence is TGCAGCGTAGCGGGGACCGAGGTGTACTTC. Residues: CSVAGTEVYF.

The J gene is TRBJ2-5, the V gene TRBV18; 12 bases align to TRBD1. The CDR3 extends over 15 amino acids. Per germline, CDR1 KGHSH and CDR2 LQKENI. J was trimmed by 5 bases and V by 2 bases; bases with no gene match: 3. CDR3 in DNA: TGTGCCAGCTCACCAGGGACAGGGGGCGCCGAGACCCAGTACTTC. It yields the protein CASSPGTGGAETQYF.

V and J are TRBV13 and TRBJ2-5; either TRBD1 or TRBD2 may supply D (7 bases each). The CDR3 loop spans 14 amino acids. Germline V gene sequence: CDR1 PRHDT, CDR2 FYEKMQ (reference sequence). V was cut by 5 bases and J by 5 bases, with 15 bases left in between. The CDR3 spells CASSRGGGHETQYF. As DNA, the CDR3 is TGTGCCAGCAGCCGGGGAGGGGGCCACGAGACCCAGTACTTC. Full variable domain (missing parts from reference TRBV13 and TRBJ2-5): AAGVIQSPRHLIKEKRETATLKCYPIPRHDTVYWYQQGPGQDPQFLISFYEKMQSDKGSIPDRFSAQQFSDYHSELNMSSLELGDSALYFCASSRGGGHETQYFGPGTRLLVL.

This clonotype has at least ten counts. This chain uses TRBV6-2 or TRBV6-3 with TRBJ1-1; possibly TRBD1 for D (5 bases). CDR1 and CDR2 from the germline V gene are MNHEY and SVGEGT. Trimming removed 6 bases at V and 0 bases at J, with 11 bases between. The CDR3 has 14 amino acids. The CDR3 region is CASSPGGMNTEAFF. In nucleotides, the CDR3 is TGTGCCAGCAGCCCCGGGGGGATGAACACTGAAGCTTTCTTT.

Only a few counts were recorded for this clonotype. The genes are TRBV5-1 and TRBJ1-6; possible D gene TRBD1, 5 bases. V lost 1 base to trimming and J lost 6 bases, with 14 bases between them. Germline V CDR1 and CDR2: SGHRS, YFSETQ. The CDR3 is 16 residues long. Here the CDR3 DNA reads TGCGCCAGCAGCTTGAATACAGGAAGCCGTAATTCACCCCTCCACTTT. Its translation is CASSLNTGSRNSPLHF.

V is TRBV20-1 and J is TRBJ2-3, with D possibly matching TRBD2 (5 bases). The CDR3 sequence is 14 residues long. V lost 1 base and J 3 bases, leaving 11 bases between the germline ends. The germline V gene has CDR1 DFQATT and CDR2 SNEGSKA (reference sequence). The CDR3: CSARGARGTDTQYF. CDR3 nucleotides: TGCAGTGCTAGAGGGGCTCGGGGTACAGATACGCAGTATTTT.

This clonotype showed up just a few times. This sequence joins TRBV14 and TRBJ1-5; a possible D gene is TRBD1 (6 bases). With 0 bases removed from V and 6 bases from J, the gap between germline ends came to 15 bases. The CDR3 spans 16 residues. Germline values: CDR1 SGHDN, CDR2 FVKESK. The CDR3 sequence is CASSQDAPGGPQPQHF. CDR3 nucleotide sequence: TGTGCCAGCAGCCAAGACGCGCCGGGGGGCCCTCAGCCCCAGCATTTT.

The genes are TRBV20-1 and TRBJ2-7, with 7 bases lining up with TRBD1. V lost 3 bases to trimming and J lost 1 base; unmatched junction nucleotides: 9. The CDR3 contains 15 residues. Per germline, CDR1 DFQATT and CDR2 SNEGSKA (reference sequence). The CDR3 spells CSASLLGGLSYEQYF. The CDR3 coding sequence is TGCAGTGCTAGCCTCTTAGGGGGCTTATCCTACGAGCAGTACTTC.

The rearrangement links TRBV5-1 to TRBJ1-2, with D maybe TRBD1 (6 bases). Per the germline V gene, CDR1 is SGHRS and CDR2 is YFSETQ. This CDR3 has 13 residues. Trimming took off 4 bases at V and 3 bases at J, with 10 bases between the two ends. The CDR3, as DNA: TGCGCCAGCAGCCCGAACAGGGACTATGGCTACACCTTC. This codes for CASSPNRDYGYTF.

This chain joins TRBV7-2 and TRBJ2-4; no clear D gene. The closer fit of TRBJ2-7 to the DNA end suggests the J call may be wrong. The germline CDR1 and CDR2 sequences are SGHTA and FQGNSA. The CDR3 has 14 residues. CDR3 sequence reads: CASSPDIGSYEQYF. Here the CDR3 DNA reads TGTGCCAGTAGCCCCGATATCGGGTCCTACGAGCAGTACTTC.

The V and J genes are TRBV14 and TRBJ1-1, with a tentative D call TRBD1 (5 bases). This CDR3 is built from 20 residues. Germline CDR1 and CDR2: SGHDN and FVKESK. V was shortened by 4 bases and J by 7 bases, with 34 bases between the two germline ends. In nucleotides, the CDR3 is TGTGCCAGCAGCCCCCGAGGGGTTTTTCGTTTAGGAGGGGCACGGGTTGAAGCTTTCTTT. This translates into CASSPRGVFRLGGARVEAFF. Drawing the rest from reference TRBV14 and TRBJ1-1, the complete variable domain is EAGVTQFPSHSVIEKGQTVTLRCDPISGHDNLYWYRRVMGKEIKFLLHFVKESKQDESGMPNNRFLAERTGGTYSTLKVQPAELEDSGVYFCASSPRGVFRLGGARVEAFFGQGTRLTVV.

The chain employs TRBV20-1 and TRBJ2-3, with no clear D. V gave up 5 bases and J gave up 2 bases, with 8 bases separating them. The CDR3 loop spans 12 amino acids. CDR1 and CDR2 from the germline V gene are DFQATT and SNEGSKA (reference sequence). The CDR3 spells CSALPFTDTQYF. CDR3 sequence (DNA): TGCAGTGCTCTTCCGTTCACAGATACGCAGTATTTT.

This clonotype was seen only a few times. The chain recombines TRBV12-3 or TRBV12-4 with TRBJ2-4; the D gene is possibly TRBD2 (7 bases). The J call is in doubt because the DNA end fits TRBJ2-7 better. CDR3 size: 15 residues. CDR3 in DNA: TGTGCCAGCAGTTTTGGGGGGGGGCCTAGCTACGAGCAGTACTTC. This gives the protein CASSFGGGPSYEQYF.

Written as DNA, the CDR3 is TGTGCCAGCAGTTACTCGAGGACAGGCACCTCTGGGGCCAACGTCCTGACTTTC. Amino acids: CASSYSRTGTSGANVLTF. This chain links TRBV6-5 with TRBJ2-6; TRBD1 matches 7 bases. V was pared by 0 bases and J by 0 bases, with 5 bases of the junction left unmatched. Germline CDR1 reads MNHEY; CDR2 reads SVGAGI. CDR3 length equals 18 residues.

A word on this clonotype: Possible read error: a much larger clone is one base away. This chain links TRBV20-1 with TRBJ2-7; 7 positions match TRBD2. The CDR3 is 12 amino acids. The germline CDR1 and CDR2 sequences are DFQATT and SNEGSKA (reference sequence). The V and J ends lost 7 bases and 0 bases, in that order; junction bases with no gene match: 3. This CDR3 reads CSGEGDSYEQYF. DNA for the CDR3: TGCAGTGGGGAGGGAGACTCCTACGAGCAGTACTTC.

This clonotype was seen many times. CDR3 residues: CSASLMTETQYF. As DNA, the CDR3 is TGCAGTGCTAGCCTAATGACGGAGACCCAGTACTTC. The rearrangement uses TRBV20-1 and TRBJ2-5; no clear D gene. The CDR3 has 12 amino acids. Germline assignment: CDR1 DFQATT and CDR2 SNEGSKA (reference sequence). Trimming pared 3 bases from V and 5 bases from J, leaving 10 bases between.